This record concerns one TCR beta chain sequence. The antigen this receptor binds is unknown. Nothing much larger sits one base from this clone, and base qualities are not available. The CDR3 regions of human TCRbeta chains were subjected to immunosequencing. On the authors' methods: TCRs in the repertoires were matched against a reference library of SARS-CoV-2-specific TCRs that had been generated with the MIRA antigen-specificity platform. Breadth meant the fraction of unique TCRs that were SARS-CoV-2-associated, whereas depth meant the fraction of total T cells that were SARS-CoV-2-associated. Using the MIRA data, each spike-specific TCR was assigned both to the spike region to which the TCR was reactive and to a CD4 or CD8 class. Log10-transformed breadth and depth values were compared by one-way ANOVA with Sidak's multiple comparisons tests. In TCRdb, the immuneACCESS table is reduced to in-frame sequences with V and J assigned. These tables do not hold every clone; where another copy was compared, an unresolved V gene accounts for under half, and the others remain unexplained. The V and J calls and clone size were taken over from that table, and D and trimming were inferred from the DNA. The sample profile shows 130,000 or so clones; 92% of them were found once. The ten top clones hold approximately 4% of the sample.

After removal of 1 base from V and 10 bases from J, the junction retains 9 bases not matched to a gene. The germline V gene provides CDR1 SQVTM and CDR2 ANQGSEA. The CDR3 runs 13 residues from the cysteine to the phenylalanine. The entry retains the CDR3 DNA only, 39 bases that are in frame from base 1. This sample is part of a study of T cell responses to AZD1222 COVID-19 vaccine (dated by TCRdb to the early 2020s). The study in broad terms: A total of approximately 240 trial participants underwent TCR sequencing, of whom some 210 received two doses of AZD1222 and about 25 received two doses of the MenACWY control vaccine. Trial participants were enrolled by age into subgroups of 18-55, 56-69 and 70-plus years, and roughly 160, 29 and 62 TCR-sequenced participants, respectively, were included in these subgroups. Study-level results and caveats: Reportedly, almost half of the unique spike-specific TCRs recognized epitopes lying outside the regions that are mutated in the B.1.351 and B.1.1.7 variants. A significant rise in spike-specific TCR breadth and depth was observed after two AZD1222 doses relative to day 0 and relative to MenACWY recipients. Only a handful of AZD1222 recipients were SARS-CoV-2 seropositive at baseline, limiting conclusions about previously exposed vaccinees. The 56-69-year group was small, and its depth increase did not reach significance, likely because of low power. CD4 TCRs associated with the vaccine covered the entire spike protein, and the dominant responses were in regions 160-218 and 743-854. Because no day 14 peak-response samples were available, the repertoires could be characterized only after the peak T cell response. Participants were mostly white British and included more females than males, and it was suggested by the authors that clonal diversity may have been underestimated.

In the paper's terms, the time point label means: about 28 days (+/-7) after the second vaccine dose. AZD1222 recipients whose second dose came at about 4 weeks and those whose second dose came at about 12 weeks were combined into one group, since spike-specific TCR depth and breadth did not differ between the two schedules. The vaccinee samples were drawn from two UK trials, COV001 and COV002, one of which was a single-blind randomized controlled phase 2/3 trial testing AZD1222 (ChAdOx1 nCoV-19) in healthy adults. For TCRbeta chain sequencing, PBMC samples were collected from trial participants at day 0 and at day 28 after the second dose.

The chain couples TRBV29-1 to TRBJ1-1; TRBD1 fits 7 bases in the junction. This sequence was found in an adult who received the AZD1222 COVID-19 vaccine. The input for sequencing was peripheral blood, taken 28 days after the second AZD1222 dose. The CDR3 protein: CSVEGTGQRGAFF. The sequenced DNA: TGCAGCGTTGAAGGGACAGGTCAAAGGGGAGCTTTCTTT. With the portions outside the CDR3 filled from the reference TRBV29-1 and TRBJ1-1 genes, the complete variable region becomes SAVISQKPSRDICQRGTSLTIQCQVDSQVTMMFWYRQQPGQSLTLIATANQGSEATYESGFVIDKFPISRPNLTFSTLTVSNMSPEDSSIYLCSVEGTGQRGAFFGQGTRLTVV.